This entry is about one T cell receptor (beta chain). The antigen remains undetermined. The sample originates from a study of T cell repertoires in aging, cancer and after chemotherapy. General study results and limits: Compared with age-matched healthy donors, untreated hematological or solid cancer patients showed higher blood TCR clonality.

Peripheral blood genomic DNA, not sorted cells or RNA, was the template. A mixed TRB-A/B primer pool amplified rearranged TRB by multiplex touch-down PCR. Via MiXCR, TCRdb re-called the multiplex PCR reads, giving one row per CDR3 protein. Of 9,500 to 15,000 distinct CDR3 sequences listed, just over 30% are singletons. V lost 4 bases, J lost 4 bases, and 13 bases lay in between. The CDR3 has 14 residues. This clonotype was obtained from a human donor in good health. The donor label of this sample is uncertain. Sequencing was done on a sample of blood. V is TRBV12-3 or TRBV12-4 and J is TRBJ2-5; D is unresolved. The CDR3 nucleotides are TGTGCCAGCAGTTCGCCCGGATCCGCAGAGACCCAGTACTTC. Translating gives CASSSPGSAETQYF.